The text below deals with one T cell receptor (beta chain). TCRdb independently ran MiXCR on the RACE reads; one entry per CDR3 protein. The table lists 62,000 or so distinct CDR3 sequences, about a tenth of them singletons. This specimen belongs to a study of human T cells and chemical hapten exposure. The wider study: Upper-back patches of 0.01% DPC were read at 6 days.

Time point defined: pre-sensitization, week 0. The treatment here: therapeutic diphenylcyclopropenone sensitization with weekly scalp DPC. The germline gives CDR1 SGDLS, CDR2 YYNGEE. V gave up 1 base and J gave up 4 bases, with 12 bases separating them. There are 15 residues in the CDR3. The sequence was collected from a woman aged 45-65 years with alopecia areata. Some clones in this sample may be carry-over from other donors' samples. The chain links TRBV9 to TRBJ2-1; D unclear. The sample consisted of whole blood, taken in connection with sensitization to the hapten diphenylcyclopropenone (DPC). In nucleotides, the CDR3 is TGTGCCAGCAGCGTACTTTCCGGCGGTTACAATGAGCAGTTCTTC. Its protein product is CASSVLSGGYNEQFF. Supplemented by reference TRBV9 and TRBJ2-1, the full variable domain reads DSGVTQTPKHLITATGQRVTLRCSPRSGDLSVYWYQQSLDQGLQFLIQYYNGEERAKGNILERFSAQQFPDLHSELNLSSLELGDSALYFCASSVLSGGYNEQFFGPGTRLTVL.